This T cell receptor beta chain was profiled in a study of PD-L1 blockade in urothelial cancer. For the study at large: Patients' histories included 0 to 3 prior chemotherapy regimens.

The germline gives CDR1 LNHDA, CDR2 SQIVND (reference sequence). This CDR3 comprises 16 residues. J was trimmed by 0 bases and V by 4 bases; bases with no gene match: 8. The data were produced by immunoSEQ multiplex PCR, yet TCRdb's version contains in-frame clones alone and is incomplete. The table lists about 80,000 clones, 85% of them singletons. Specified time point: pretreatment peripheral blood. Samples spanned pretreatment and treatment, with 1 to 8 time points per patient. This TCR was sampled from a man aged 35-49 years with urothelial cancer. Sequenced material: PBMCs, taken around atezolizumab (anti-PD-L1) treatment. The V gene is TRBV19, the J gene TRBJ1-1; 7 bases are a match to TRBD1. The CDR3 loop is CASSTEPGTVNTEAFF. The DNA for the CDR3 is TGTGCCAGTAGTACCGAACCCGGGACAGTGAACACTGAAGCTTTCTTT.